The 21 T cell receptor beta chains in this list originate from one sample, sequenced in a study of T cell responses to AZD1222 COVID-19 vaccine. TCRdb's copy holds only in-frame clones and misses some; the assay was immunoSEQ multiplex PCR. Of about 150,000 clones detected, around 92% appear once; the ten largest clones hold 3% to 4%. The sequencing used peripheral blood, collected 28 days after the second AZD1222 dose. These receptors came from an adult who received the AZD1222 COVID-19 vaccine.

The gene calls are TRBV4-3 and TRBJ2-5, with TRBD2 identical over 7 bases. CDR1 and CDR2 from the germline V gene are LGHNA and YSLEER. CDR3 length: 15 residues. Trimming took 0 bases from V and 4 from J; bases not matched to a gene: 5. The CDR3 is CASSQDGLVAETQYF. CDR3 nucleotide sequence: TGCGCCAGCAGCCAAGATGGACTAGTTGCAGAGACCCAGTACTTC.

The genes are TRBV27 and TRBJ2-5, with D tentatively TRBD1 (6 bases). Germline assignment: CDR1 MNHEY and CDR2 SMNVEV (reference sequence). The CDR3 is 14 residues long. With 5 bases removed from V and 7 bases from J, the gap between germline ends came to 17 bases. The CDR3 loop reads CASSIGQLGGTQYF. CDR3 nucleotides: TGTGCCAGCAGTATCGGACAGCTAGGAGGGACCCAGTACTTC.

The chain combines TRBV12-3 or TRBV12-4 with TRBJ1-5; D unclear. This CDR3 spans 12 amino acids. V gave up 5 bases and J gave up 3 bases, with 5 bases separating them. CDR3 DNA: TGTGCCAGCAGTCGCGTCAATCAGCCCCAGCATTTT. Translated: CASSRVNQPQHF.

The V and J genes are TRBV4-2 and TRBJ2-7; D perhaps matches TRBD2 (5 bases). The V and J ends lost 0 bases and 5 bases respectively, with 14 bases between them. This CDR3 region has 15 residues. Per germline, CDR1 LGHNA and CDR2 YNFKEQ. The CDR3 bases are TGTGCCAGCAGCCAAGAATACGGGGAGCAAAACGAGCAGTACTTC. This sequence encodes CASSQEYGEQNEQYF.

V and J are TRBV25-1 and TRBJ1-5; 7 bases match TRBD1. The germline V gene has CDR1 MGHDK and CDR2 SYGVNS. Trimming took 4 bases from V and 5 from J; bases not matched to a gene: 5. CDR3 length: 14 residues. The CDR3 nucleotides read TGTGCCAGCAGTGTGGACAGGAGCGATCAGCCCCAGCATTTT. It translates to CASSVDRSDQPQHF.

This sequence joins TRBV11-3 and TRBJ2-2, with TRBD2 matching 7 bases. Germline assignment: CDR1 SGHNT and CDR2 YENEEA. This CDR3 is 18 amino acids long. Trimming took 0 bases from V and 3 from J; bases not matched to a gene: 10. The CDR3 spells CASSLDGGSSGHTGELFF. CDR3 nucleotide sequence: TGTGCCAGCAGCTTAGATGGGGGTAGTAGCGGGCACACCGGGGAGCTGTTTTTT. Supplemented by reference TRBV11-3 and TRBJ2-2, the full variable domain reads EAGVVQSPRYKIIEKKQPVAFWCNPISGHNTLYWYLQNLGQGPELLIRYENEEAVDDSQLPKDRFSAERLKGVDSTLKIQPAELGDSAVYLCASSLDGGSSGHTGELFFGEGSRLTVL.

This clone was found once. The genes are TRBV19 and TRBJ1-1, with D perhaps matching TRBD1 (6 bases). Germline V CDR1 and CDR2: LNHDA, SQIVND (reference sequence). The V and J ends lost 5 bases and 4 bases respectively, with 11 bases between them. The CDR3 is 13 residues long. For the CDR3, the DNA is TGTGCCAGTAGTCGGCAGGGGATCACTGAAGCTTTCTTT. This translates into CASSRQGITEAFF.

This rearrangement joins TRBV5-3 to TRBJ2-1; tentative D call: TRBD1 (5 bases). Being an ORF, TRBV5-3 has a function that is uncertain. Deletions cut 4 bases from V and 8 bases from J, with 10 bases between. The CDR3 spans 12 residues. The CDR3 reads CARSKDRDEQFF. In nucleotides, the CDR3 is TGTGCCAGAAGCAAAGACAGAGATGAGCAGTTCTTC.

V is TRBV4-3 and J is TRBJ2-7; tentative D call: TRBD1 (6 bases). The CDR3 is 14 amino acids. CDR1 LGHNA and CDR2 YSLEER come from the germline V gene. V lost 0 bases and J lost 6, with 12 bases in between. Here the CDR3 DNA reads TGCGCCAGCAGCCAAGATGCTAGGGGGACCGAGCAGTACTTC. This gives the protein CASSQDARGTEQYF.

The genes are TRBV7-2 and TRBJ2-1; 9 bases align to TRBD1. Germline V CDR1 and CDR2: SGHTA, FQGNSA. The CDR3 loop spans 14 amino acids. The trim removed 5 bases at V and 10 bases at J, leaving 9 bases unmatched. DNA of the CDR3: TGTGCCAGCAGCCTCCGGGACAGGGTAGGAGAGCAGTTCTTC. This encodes CASSLRDRVGEQFF. Together with reference TRBV7-2 and TRBJ2-1, the CDR3 gives the full variable domain: GAGVSQSPSNKVTEKGKDVELRCDPISGHTALYWYRQSLGQGLEFLIYFQGNSAPDKSGLPSDRFSAERTGGSVSTLTIQRTQQEDSAVYLCASSLRDRVGEQFFGPGTRLTVL.

Only one count was recorded for this clone. This chain connects TRBV28 to TRBJ2-7; 10 bases match TRBD1. V lost 8 bases, J lost 0 bases, and 4 bases stayed unmatched. The CDR3 consists of 14 residues. Germline lookup yields CDR1 MDHEN and CDR2 SYDVKM. The CDR3 reads CASLRDRGSYEQYF. CDR3 DNA: TGTGCCAGCCTGAGGGACAGGGGCTCCTACGAGCAGTACTTC.

The rearrangement links TRBV28 to TRBJ2-7, with D maybe TRBD1 (5 bases). The V gene lost 7 bases and the J gene lost 4 bases, with 17 bases spanning the gap. CDR1 and CDR2 from the germline V gene are MDHEN and SYDVKM. The CDR3 has 14 residues. The CDR3 loop reads CASTNPLNRYEQYF. Here the CDR3 DNA reads TGTGCCAGCACCAATCCCCTGAACAGGTACGAGCAGTACTTC.

V is TRBV28 and J is TRBJ1-1; the D is unclear. V shed 2 bases and J shed 1 base, with 8 bases lying between them. Germline V gives CDR1 MDHEN, CDR2 SYDVKM. The CDR3 has 14 residues. In nucleotides, the CDR3 is TGTGCCAGCAGTTTAGTCCCAACGAACACTGAAGCTTTCTTT. Protein: CASSLVPTNTEAFF.

This clone was observed a few times. This rearrangement joins TRBV19 to TRBJ1-6; tentatively, D is TRBD1 (6 bases). CDR1 and CDR2 from the germline V gene are LNHDA and SQIVND (reference sequence). CDR3 length: 13 residues. V lost 7 bases to trimming and J lost 10 bases, with 14 bases between them. The CDR3 nucleotides are TGTGCCAGTAACAGGGACTTCGCCTCACCCCTCCACTTT. Translated, it gives CASNRDFASPLHF. Looking up the rest from reference TRBV19 and TRBJ1-6 gives the full variable domain: DGGITQSPKYLFRKEGQNVTLSCEQNLNHDAMYWYRQDPGQGLRLIYYSQIVNDFQKGDIAEGYSVSREKKESFPLTVTSAQKNPTAFYLCASNRDFASPLHFGNGTRLTVT.

The chain joins TRBV2 to TRBJ2-5, with D perhaps TRBD1 (6 bases). Between the trimmed V and J ends, which lost 11 bases and 5 bases, there was a span of 15 bases. The length of the CDR3 is 12 residues. The V gene's germline CDR1 is SNHLY and CDR2 FYNNEI. For the CDR3, the DNA is TGTGCCGGAAAGACAGGTTTCGAGACCCAGTACTTC. As protein: CAGKTGFETQYF.

The rearrangement links TRBV6-6 to TRBJ1-2; TRBD1 aligns across 9 bases. The germline CDR1 and CDR2 sequences are MNHNY and SVGAGI (reference sequence). CDR3 length equals 13 residues. With 10 bases clipped from V and 1 base from J, the junction kept 4 bases outside the gene matches. CDR3 nucleotide sequence: TGTGCCACCTCGACAGGGGGTAACTATGGCTACACCTTC. It is translated as CATSTGGNYGYTF.

The chain recombines TRBV7-2 with TRBJ2-2; TRBD2 aligns across 7 bases. CDR3 size: 17 residues. Looked up from germline, CDR1 is SGHTA and CDR2 is FQGNSA. V lost 2 bases and J lost 0; bases outside the gene matches: 6. CDR3 loop: CASSLYGGSANTGELFF. The CDR3 nucleotides are TGTGCCAGCAGCTTATATGGCGGGAGCGCGAACACCGGGGAGCTGTTTTTT.

This sequence joins TRBV18 and TRBJ1-2, with 7 bases identical to TRBD1. The CDR3 sequence is 13 residues long. V was pared by 8 bases and J by 6 bases, with 9 bases of the junction left unmatched. Germline CDR1 reads KGHSH; CDR2 reads LQKENI. CDR3 nucleotides: TGTGCCAGCCACCCCGGGACAGAGGATGGCTACACCTTC. Protein: CASHPGTEDGYTF.

The V call is TRBV29-1, the J call TRBJ1-6; TRBD1 agrees at 9 bases. CDR3 size: 18 residues. Unmatched junction bases numbered 19, after V lost 6 bases and J lost 7 bases. Germline assignment: CDR1 SQVTM and CDR2 ANQGSEA. CDR3 loop: CSVAPPGQGRTPNSPLHF. The CDR3 DNA is TGCAGCGTCGCCCCCCCGGGACAGGGACGCACCCCCAATTCACCCCTCCACTTT.

The chain links TRBV19 to TRBJ1-1; no firm D call. V was trimmed by 0 bases and J by 6 bases, leaving 11 bases between them. CDR3 length equals 14 residues. Germline V CDR1 and CDR2: LNHDA, SQIVND (reference sequence). This CDR3 is CASSIEGRLAEAFF. The DNA of the CDR3 is TGTGCCAGTAGTATAGAGGGTCGGTTGGCTGAAGCTTTCTTT.

V gene TRBV5-4 combines with J gene TRBJ1-1; TRBD1 matches 8 bases. Trimming removed 2 bases from V and 13 bases from J; junction bases left unmatched: 13. Germline assignment: CDR1 SGHNT and CDR2 YYREEE (reference sequence). The length of the CDR3 is 14 residues. CDR3 sequence reads: CASSLDQGQGDVFF. CDR3 DNA sequence: TGTGCCAGCAGCTTAGATCAAGGACAGGGTGATGTTTTCTTT.